The rows below give T cell receptor beta chains drawn from one sample of a study of T cells in tumors after PD-1 blockade. Assay: immunoSEQ multiplex PCR; the TCRdb copy retains only in-frame clones and omits some. The sample includes around 50,000 clones, about four fifths seen only once; the top ten take approximately 16%. Sequenced here: PBMCs, sampled before anti-PD-1 treatment. All receptors derive from a human donor with basal cell carcinoma. The CDR3 runs from the conserved cysteine through the conserved F or W. A D gene is named only where the DNA matches it firmly.

d_gene	v_gene	j_gene	CDR3aa
TRBD1	TRBV25-1	TRBJ1-5	CASSIGQGTGKSNQPQHF
-	TRBV9	TRBJ2-1	CASSGTQQHNEQFF
-	TRBV5-6	TRBJ2-1	CASSLTGGKYNEQFF
-	TRBV5-1	TRBJ2-2	CASSLTNTGELFF
-	TRBV2	TRBJ2-7	CASSALTGQRDEQYF
-	TRBV27	TRBJ1-3	CASRPGSGKGGNTIYF
-	TRBV3-1/TRBV3-2	TRBJ2-7	CASSQGLALEQYF
-	TRBV20-1	TRBJ2-7	CSATSEYEQYF
-	TRBV7-9	TRBJ1-2	CASSLGVYGYTF
-	TRBV5-4	TRBJ1-3	CASSLDFFPTGNTIYF
TRBD2	TRBV4-2	TRBJ2-1	CASSQDPDSGGEQFF
-	TRBV9	TRBJ2-6	CASSVGGLGANVLTF
-	TRBV7-9	TRBJ1-1	CASSLSVMNTEAFF
-	TRBV24-1	TRBJ1-2	CATSDLGSDGHYGYTF
-	TRBV5-1	TRBJ2-1	CASSLVGAGEMPSYNEQFF
-	TRBV3-1/TRBV3-2	TRBJ2-5	CASSPTLATQETQYF
TRBD1	TRBV5-1	TRBJ1-5	CASRLDRGSNQPQHF
TRBD1	TRBV29-1	TRBJ1-2	CSVAGTGPYGYTF
TRBD1	TRBV12-3/TRBV12-4	TRBJ2-7	CATSGDRGHEQYF
TRBD1	TRBV19	TRBJ2-3	CASSIAGTGPKDTQYF
TRBD1	TRBV4-1	TRBJ2-1	CASSQTGTGRRNEQFF
-	TRBV6-5	TRBJ2-7	CASSDGSSLSYEQYF
TRBD1	TRBV18	TRBJ2-2	CASSRYRDRGTGELFF
-	TRBV6-4	TRBJ1-2	CASSDDGGLYGYTF
-	TRBV28	TRBJ2-2	CASRTRFDTGELFF
-	TRBV6-2/TRBV6-3	TRBJ1-3	CASSKPKSSGNTIYF
TRBD1	TRBV9	TRBJ2-3	CASSLRQGADTQYF
-	TRBV6-6	TRBJ1-5	CASSSGNQPQHF
TRBD1	TRBV10-2	TRBJ1-5	CASNSEGQGTNQPQHF
TRBD1	TRBV10-1	TRBJ2-7	CASSESSRTGAEQYF
-	TRBV4-1	TRBJ2-2	CASSLGQSNTGELFF
-	TRBV10-1	TRBJ2-7	CASSEATTNPQYF
TRBD2	TRBV10-1	TRBJ2-1	CASSRREGSNEQFF
TRBD2	TRBV19	TRBJ2-4	CASSIGERDLLAKNIQYF
-	TRBV7-3	TRBJ2-3	CASSLTGLRTDTQYF
TRBD2	TRBV19	TRBJ2-1	CASSAGGWYEQFF
TRBD1	TRBV6-5	TRBJ1-2	CASSYRTGGSGYTF
TRBD2	TRBV19	TRBJ2-2	CASRSGGAGNTGELFF
TRBD1	TRBV13	TRBJ1-1	CASSWDRENTEAFF
-	TRBV29-1	TRBJ2-5	CSFWGGANGETQYF
TRBD1	TRBV7-9	TRBJ1-1	CASSSDRGEAFF
-	TRBV3-1/TRBV3-2	TRBJ1-1	CAAGTSESGTEAFF
-	TRBV28	TRBJ1-1	CASSLISGPNTEAFF
-	TRBV7-2	TRBJ1-4	CASSLSGGREKLFF
TRBD1	TRBV19	TRBJ1-4	CASSGTGSYTTNEKLFF
-	TRBV19	TRBJ2-2	CASSIEGADTGELFF
TRBD2	TRBV5-1	TRBJ2-7	CASSLETGGVLEQYF
-	TRBV6-6	TRBJ1-5	CASSLGTLNQPQHF
-	TRBV29-1	TRBJ1-4	CSVRATNEKLFF
-	TRBV19	TRBJ2-1	CASKVRLVYNEQFF
-	TRBV5-1	TRBJ2-3	CASSPRITDTQYF
TRBD2	TRBV24-1	TRBJ2-1	CATSDLRAGTYNEQFF
-	TRBV5-1	TRBJ2-1	CASSDPESLTRQFF
-	TRBV3-1/TRBV3-2	TRBJ1-5	CASSYYTPRNTENQPQHF